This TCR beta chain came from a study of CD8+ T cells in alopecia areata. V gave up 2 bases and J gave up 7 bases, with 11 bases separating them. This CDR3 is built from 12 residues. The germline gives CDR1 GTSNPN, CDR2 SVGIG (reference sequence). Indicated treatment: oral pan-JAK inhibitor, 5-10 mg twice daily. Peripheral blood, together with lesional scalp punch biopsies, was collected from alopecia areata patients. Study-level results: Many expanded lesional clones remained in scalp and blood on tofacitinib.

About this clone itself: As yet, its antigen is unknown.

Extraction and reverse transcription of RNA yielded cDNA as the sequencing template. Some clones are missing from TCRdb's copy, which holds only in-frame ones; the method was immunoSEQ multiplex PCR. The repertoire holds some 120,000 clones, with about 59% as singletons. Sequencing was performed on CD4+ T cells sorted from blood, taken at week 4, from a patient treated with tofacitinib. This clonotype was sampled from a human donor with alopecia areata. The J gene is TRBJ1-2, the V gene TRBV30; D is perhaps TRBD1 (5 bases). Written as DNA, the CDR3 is TGTGCCTGGAGTAAACGGGACTTTGGCTACACCTTC. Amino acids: CAWSKRDFGYTF.